This T cell receptor (beta chain) was sequenced for a study of cytomegalovirus exposure and HLA in healthy donors (dated by TCRdb to 2016 to 2017). Regarding the complete study: An earlier analysis of 587 of the donors reported 276 Gb of sequence data and 117 million unique TCR beta sequences obtained from approximately 180 million T cells. An early release that covered fewer than 800 HLA-typed donors contained about 290 gigabases of sequencing data and some 87 million unique TCR sequences. Of the 350 to 400 genotyped donors, about 84% fell in the genetic ancestry cluster associated with self-reported Caucasian donors. The study aimed to test whether cataloging public T cell receptors could reveal signatures of past pathogen exposure. Using immunosequencing, the study profiled T cell repertoires from about 620 subjects and related those repertoires to cytomegalovirus serostatus. Besides the first cohort of hundreds of subjects, a separate validation cohort made up of some 110 different subjects was used. To predict cytomegalovirus infection status, the study combined high-throughput TCR immunosequencing, statistical association of individual TCRs with disease status, and machine learning. A later analysis re-examined previously published TCR beta repertoires from about 700 donors and added high-resolution HLA genotyping to investigate patterns of TCR occurrence. In the later analysis, no new phenotypic data were used to find candidate immune exposures; instead, reliance was placed on TCR beta sequences and their occurrence across donors. To decide whether each TCR beta V gene segment behaved as functional or pseudogenic, an earlier analysis of some 600 of the donors relied on high-throughput TCR beta sequencing. Donor age, sex, ethnicity and CMV serostatus were compiled alongside the repertoire data. A later genetic analysis used genome-wide SNP genotypes for about three fifths of the 666 donors, treating that subset as a discovery cohort. All discovery cohort repertoires had been generated on a single sequencing platform. Both class I and class II loci were covered by HLA typing, at four-digit resolution. The number of donors typed differed by locus, with 629-630 for A, B, C, DRB1 and DQB1, roughly 520 for DQA1, nearly 610 for DPA1, and roughly 450 for DPB1. Several DR-DQ haplotypes were handled as single units for association and clustering because linkage in the cohort was strong. Among some 410 genotyped donors of the cohort, an average of approximately 250,000 unique TCR beta nucleotide sequences were sequenced per donor, 15% to 20% of them non-productive.

The full study reports these points: A later genetic analysis reported fewer N-insertions in productive TCRs among donors in an Asian-associated ancestry cluster than the roughly 620-donor mean. In both the original and validation cohorts, the classifier was reported to diagnose cytomegalovirus status with high specificity and sensitivity. In a later analysis, the rate of TCR association differed among HLA loci, with DRB1 alleles having the most associated TCRs and HLA-C alleles having the fewest. The cohort was sequenced for TCR beta chains only, and without alpha or paired-chain data the features that could be detected were limited. It was suggested by the authors that the approach could potentially be generalized to other disease states and immunological phenotypes. According to a later analysis, parvovirus B19, influenza, CMV and Epstein-Barr virus appeared linked to several top co-occurrence clusters. For the cohort, immune exposure information was limited to CMV serostatus. Roughly 17 rarely observed V segments, including chromosome 9 orphons, were excluded from the earlier analysis of about 500 of the donors because counts were too low. Compared with equally common non-associated chains, HLA-associated TCR beta chains in a later analysis were more clonally expanded and had lower generation probabilities. A later analysis associated about 16,000 TCR beta sequences with specific HLA alleles at a false discovery rate of 0.05. While some public TCRs were present in many individuals, most TCR sequences turned up only very rarely across donors. In vitro tests confirmed that three of the cytomegalovirus-associated TCR beta chains recognize cytomegalovirus antigens. A further reported finding was that TCR beta sequences accurately predicted the HLA-A and HLA-B alleles for most subjects in the first cohort. When HLA alleles, especially DR and DQ, strongly co-occurred, attributing TCR associations to individual alleles was difficult. In an earlier analysis of some 550 of the donors, most TCR beta V segments were observed in productive rearrangements about 90% or about 30% of the time, broadly matching IMGT annotations. The 87-base-pair reads could not distinguish some IMGT-functional V segments, including TRBV6-2 and TRBV6-3, so those segments were excluded. In a later analysis, most CMV-associated TCR beta chains were found to appear HLA-restricted, with HLA associations seemingly driven largely by CMV exposure. A later genetic analysis associated a missense DCLRE1C variant with V-gene and J-gene trimming of TCR beta chains, and an independent cohort replicated the association. Sequencing depth was assumed to be roughly uniform across donors in the presence/absence analyses, though that assumption may not hold. The study gave a list of around 170 TCR beta chains associated with cytomegalovirus. Linkage disequilibrium might explain the correlated functional status among segregating V segments, but an unknown experimental factor could not be ruled out. A cluster of highly shared sequence variants was judged likely to represent a technical artifact of the sequencing pipeline. HLA typing was unavailable for some donors at each locus, so association tests used only the typed subset.

In total, more than 500 healthy bone marrow donors made up the cohort. At the time of sampling, every cohort member was nominally healthy, though immune exposures that went unrecorded were likely present. The donor tested CMV seropositive, placing the donor among the 289 seropositive members of the cohort. Every donor gave a peripheral blood sample, and the peripheral blood mononuclear cells from that sample were used for TCR beta sequencing. Genomic DNA was extracted from the blood cell samples with the Qiagen DNeasy Blood Extraction Kit. The library was built by means of the immunoSEQ multiplex PCR assay. For the multiplex PCR, a mixture combining 60 forward primers for TCR Vbeta segments and 13 reverse primers for TCR Jbeta segments was used. The CDR3 region of rearranged TCR beta genes was amplified from genomic DNA by a multiplex PCR assay. The Illumina HiSeq System was used to sequence the amplified TCR beta libraries as 87-base-pair reads. In the authors' own workflow: A later analysis tallied tens of millions of unique TCR beta chains across the approximately 670 repertoires, and around 10 million of those chains were shared by two or more donors. A nearest-neighbor algorithm error-corrected the raw reads and collapsed the reads into unique sequences, merging closely related sequences to remove PCR and sequencing errors. Alignment of CDR3 sequences to IMGT reference sequences was used to assign V, D and J gene segments. For a sequence to be retained, a match of at least six nucleotides was required to both a V gene segment and a J gene segment. Rearrangements were called productive when the CDR3 lacked stop codons and stayed in frame with V and J; all others were non-productive. Following IMGT convention, CDR3 was defined as the stretch from the second conserved V-encoded cysteine up to the conserved J-encoded phenylalanine. The earlier analysis of some 600 of the donors excluded sequences that lacked an unambiguous match to a single V gene segment. In an earlier analysis of a few hundred of the donors, a V segment was called functional when productive rearrangements were above 56.7%, and segregating when the standard deviation between donors exceeded 5%. A statistical classification framework was built for diagnosing cytomegalovirus status from the catalog of TCR beta chain sequences. In a later analysis, TCR nucleotide sequences were compared against IMGT/GENE-DB human TR gene sequences so that V and J genes could be assigned. A later analysis assigned CDR3 sequences and most-parsimonious VDJ recombination scenarios with the TCRdist pipeline. In a later analysis, every TCR beta chain was defined by the combination of its CDR3 amino acid sequence and its V-gene family, and reads without a unique V-gene family were dropped. In a later analysis, fewer than 600 highly shared, low-generation-probability nucleotide sequences were removed to address suspected cross-contamination and a sequencing artifact. A later analysis calculated a clonal expansion index for each public chain from normalized within-repertoire ranks of inferred template counts. In a later analysis, generation probabilities were computed with a VDJ recombination model fitted to out-of-frame rearrangements, and the resulting probabilities were checked against IGoR. Hypergeometric tests were used in a later analysis to score TCR-TCR, TCR-HLA and TCR-CMV co-occurrence, with a repertoire-size bias correction applied to the TCR pairs. To estimate false discovery rates, a later analysis permuted the HLA or CMV assignments 20 times. In a later analysis, co-occurring TCRs were grouped using DBSCAN, and TCRdist sequence similarity was added for clustering within HLA-allele-positive subsets. Repertoires with fewer than 30,000 or more than 120,000 public chains, plus five repertoires with anomalous nucleotide sharing, were excluded from co-occurrence clustering. TCRdb took this table from immuneACCESS and kept in-frame rearrangements with V and J called. Such tables lack part of the clones; where checked against another copy, unresolved V genes explain under half of the gap, and the rest is unexplained. V and J calls and clone size are copied from that table; D and trimming were computed from the DNA. For this sample there are 90,000 or so clones; 65% to 80% appear just once. The biggest ten clones account for around 15% of the sample.

The germline ends are 12 bases apart after V is trimmed by 1 base and J by 6 bases. Based on the germline V gene, the CDR1 and CDR2 sequences are LGHNA and YNFKEQ. Its CDR3 holds 14 amino acids, cysteine through phenylalanine. The only DNA kept is the CDR3, 42 bases in frame from the first base. This clone was observed once. The antigen it recognizes is unknown. Base qualities are missing; no much larger clone stands one base away. The sequenced sample was PBMCs. The receptor was derived from a woman aged 45-65 years in good health and CMV-seropositive. The chain is assembled from TRBV4-2 and TRBJ1-2, with the D gene too uncertain to name. This receptor carries the CDR3 CASSQGGLLNGYTF. The sequenced DNA: TGTGCCAGCAGCCAAGGAGGGTTACTAAATGGCTACACCTTC.